This T cell receptor beta chain derives from a study of OX40 agonist ivuxolimab in advanced cancers. The germline V gene has CDR1 SGHRS and CDR2 YFSETQ. Trimming at V came to 3 bases and at J to 6 bases, leaving 10 bases not matched to a gene. The CDR3 runs to 16 residues. TCRdb's copy holds only in-frame clones and misses some; the assay was immunoSEQ multiplex PCR. The table shows about 20,000 clones, with around 80% occurring only once. A history of autoimmune disease or systemic immunosuppression excluded patients. Specimen: CD4+ or CD8+ T cells sorted from blood, collected in a trial of the OX40 agonist ivuxolimab. The chain combines TRBV5-1 with TRBJ2-3, with TRBD2 matching over 10 bases. The clonotype originates from an adult with an advanced solid tumor such as melanoma, head and neck, liver or kidney cancer. The CDR3 loop is CASSWPLAGKVDTQYF. The CDR3 nucleotides read TGCGCCAGCAGCTGGCCACTAGCGGGAAAGGTGGATACGCAGTATTTT.